This T cell receptor (beta chain) originates from a study of blood T cell repertoires in COVID-19 (dated by TCRdb to 2018 to 2021). Turning to the overall study: The collaborator samples originated in the United States, Italy and Spain and spanned the acute and convalescent phases of COVID-19. The prospective study material was composed of cDNA or gDNA derived from T cells, B-cell-depleted T cells, or PBMCs. The dataset comprised deeply sampled blood TCRbeta repertoires from subjects exposed to, actively infected with, or recovered from COVID-19. The repertoires were made available in a free public database intended to serve as a resource for research on the immune response to SARS-CoV-2. The samples were drawn from two sources: the first 160 participants of the ongoing ImmuneRACE study, and approximately 1,300 subjects contributed by 6 global collaborators. Nearly every sample came with metadata listing a de-identified subject ID, COVID-19 status, age in years and sex. Where HLA class I and class II types were available, the types were taken from metadata supplied by the sample provider, not from assay-based typing. Broader findings and caveats from the paper: The quantity of clinical and demographic metadata differed by source and by participant and was supplied without curation.

For this clone: Its antigen is unknown. Base qualities are missing; no much larger clone stands one base away.

In the prospective study, participants were roughly 18 to 90 years old, resided in 24 geographic areas of the United States, and were enrolled through a virtual design. To assign participants to cohorts, the prospective study relied on clinical history that participants themselves reported in a screening survey and a study questionnaire. Recovered participants in ImmuneRACE Cohort 3 were defined as having two consecutive negative NP/OP PCR tests, clearance from a healthcare professional, or resolution of symptoms. Each participant in the prospective study had whole blood, serum and a nasopharyngeal or oropharyngeal swab collected by mobile phlebotomists. Prospective study participants could optionally give additional blood draws and questionnaires over an approximately two-month period. Before DNA extraction, blood samples from the prospective study were shipped at room temperature or frozen. The CDR3 numbers 17 residues from cysteine through phenylalanine. The DNA shown is the 51-base CDR3, in frame from base 1. CDR1 and CDR2, per the germline V gene, are SGHRS and YFSETQ. After removal of 1 base from V and 6 bases from J, the junction retains 8 bases not matched to a gene.

The immunoSEQ Assay, a bias-controlled multiplex PCR, was used to amplify TCRbeta CDR3 regions from genomic DNA. The original pipeline was this. The number of nucleated cells in each sample was estimated by amplification of reference gene primers within the assay. To quantify the absolute abundance of each unique TCRbeta CDR3 rearrangement, sequence reads were collapsed and filtered. For each sample, productive Simpson clonality was calculated by taking the square root of Simpson's diversity index across productive rearrangements. Held by TCRdb, this immuneACCESS table contains in-frame sequences only and omits some clones. Under half of the omission traces to an unresolved V gene where checked; the cause of the rest is unknown. V, J and clone size reflect that table, while D and trimming were determined from the DNA. Within this sample are under 300,000 clones, with 90% to 95% of them counted one time only. The ten most abundant clones make up around 1.8% of the sample.

The chain joins TRBV5-1 to TRBJ2-2, with 11 bases aligning to TRBD2. The origin of this receptor is a woman in her late teens or twenties who had recovered from COVID-19. Sequencing was performed on PBMCs or T cells enriched from blood (not recorded which). At the DNA level, the sequence is TGCGCCAGCAGCTTGCCGACTAGCGGGGTGATAGCCGGGGAGCTGTTTTTT. Translated, it gives CASSLPTSGVIAGELFF.